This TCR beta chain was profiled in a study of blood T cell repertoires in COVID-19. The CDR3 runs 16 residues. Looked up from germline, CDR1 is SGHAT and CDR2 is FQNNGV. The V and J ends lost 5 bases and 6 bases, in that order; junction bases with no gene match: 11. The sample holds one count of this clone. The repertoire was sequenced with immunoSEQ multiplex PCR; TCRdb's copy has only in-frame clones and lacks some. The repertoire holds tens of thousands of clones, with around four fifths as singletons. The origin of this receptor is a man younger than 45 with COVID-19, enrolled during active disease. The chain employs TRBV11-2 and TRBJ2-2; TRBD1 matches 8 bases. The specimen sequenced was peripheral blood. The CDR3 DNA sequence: TGTGCCAGCAGCCCGCGCGGCGGACAGGGCGCCGGGGAGCTGTTTTTT. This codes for CASSPRGGQGAGELFF.